These 30 T cell receptor beta chains were all obtained from the same sample, sequenced in a study of T cells in Graves' hyperthyroidism and ophthalmopathy. RNA transcripts yielded amplified TCR beta CDR3 regions. First-round RT-PCR of the TCR CDR3 relied on the HTBI primer set. TCRdb reanalysed the multiplex PCR reads using MiXCR and keeps one entry per CDR3 protein. Seen here are some 650,000 distinct CDR3 sequences, approximately 16% observed once, and the top ten hold less than 3.5%. Material: blood. The receptors were gathered from a woman aged 40 to 49 with Graves' ophthalmopathy.

This clonotype was observed a handful of times. The V call is TRBV20-1, the J call TRBJ1-1; weak D call: TRBD1 (5 bases). This CDR3 contains 14 residues. Trimming pared 3 bases from V and 11 bases from J, leaving 22 bases between. CDR1 DFQATT and CDR2 SNEGSKA come from the germline V gene (reference sequence). CDR3 DNA sequence: TGCAGTGCTAGGGTGGATGATGAGGGGTATTCTGCTTTCTTT. This gives the protein CSARVDDEGYSAFF.

The rearrangement joins TRBV6-2 or TRBV6-3 to TRBJ2-3; D gene ambiguous. The V gene's germline CDR1 is MNHEY and CDR2 SVGEGT. V was pared by 0 bases and J by 1 base, with 8 bases between. The CDR3 is 15 residues long. The DNA of the CDR3 is TGTGCCAGCAGTTACTCGCCGGGTCGCACAGATACGCAGTATTTT. Protein: CASSYSPGRTDTQYF.

The CDR3 is CASRAQRANVLTF. CDR3 DNA sequence: TGTGCCAGCAGGGCCCAGAGGGCCAACGTCCTGACTTTC. J is TRBJ2-6 and V is TRBV28; D remains ambiguous. Trimming cost V 6 bases and J 5 bases, with 8 bases left between them. This CDR3 contains 13 residues. Germline V gene lookup returns CDR1 MDHEN and CDR2 SYDVKM.

The CDR3 spells CASSQAGGTGRLNQPQHF. The CDR3 DNA sequence: TGCGCCAGCAGCCAAGCCGGGGGCACAGGGAGGCTCAATCAGCCCCAGCATTTT. V is TRBV4-1 and J is TRBJ1-5; a weak D match, TRBD1 (6 bases). CDR3 size: 18 residues. CDR1 is MGHRA, CDR2 YSYEKL, per germline. V was clipped by 1 base and J by 3 bases, with 19 bases between them.

This clonotype has just a few counts. The chain links TRBV7-9 to TRBJ2-1, with 8 nucleotides matching TRBD1. V lost 6 bases and J lost 7; bases outside the gene matches: 5. This CDR3 has 13 amino acids. Germline lookup yields CDR1 SEHNR and CDR2 FQNEAQ (reference sequence). The CDR3 reads CASRLQGENEQFF. CDR3 coding DNA: TGTGCCAGCAGATTACAGGGGGAAAATGAGCAGTTCTTC.

This clonotype has a count of ten or more. The chain recombines TRBV28 with TRBJ1-2; 10 nucleotides line up with TRBD1. The trim removed 5 bases at V and 6 bases at J, leaving 9 bases unmatched. The CDR3 spans 15 residues. Per germline, CDR1 MDHEN and CDR2 SYDVKM. The CDR3 bases are TGTGCCAGCAGTCCTGGGACAGGGGTGTTGAATGGCTACACCTTC. Protein sequence: CASSPGTGVLNGYTF.

J is TRBJ2-5 and V is TRBV15, with 7 bases fitting TRBD2. CDR1 is LNHNV, CDR2 YYDKDF, per germline (reference sequence). The CDR3 consists of 16 residues. The trim removed 3 bases at V and 2 bases at J, leaving 9 bases unmatched. The CDR3 here is CATSSAPLAGQETQYF. The DNA for the CDR3 is TGTGCCACCAGCAGTGCGCCGTTAGCGGGTCAAGAGACCCAGTACTTC.

A few counts support this clonotype. This chain joins TRBV13 and TRBJ1-6, with 7 positions matching TRBD1. The ends lost 5 bases at V and 10 bases at J; junction bases unmatched: 8. The germline V gene encodes CDR1 PRHDT and CDR2 FYEKMQ (reference sequence). The CDR3 runs to 14 residues. The CDR3 sequence is CASSPQGKGSPLHF. In nucleotides, the CDR3 is TGTGCCAGCAGCCCACAGGGGAAGGGATCACCCCTCCACTTT. The full variable domain, with the rest looked up from reference TRBV13 and TRBJ1-6, is AAGVIQSPRHLIKEKRETATLKCYPIPRHDTVYWYQQGPGQDPQFLISFYEKMQSDKGSIPDRFSAQQFSDYHSELNMSSLELGDSALYFCASSPQGKGSPLHFGNGTRLTVT.

This clonotype showed up just a few times. This chain joins TRBV5-1 and TRBJ2-5; D ambiguous. CDR3 length equals 13 residues. With 2 bases removed from V and 5 bases from J, the gap between germline ends came to 10 bases. From germline, CDR1 is SGHRS and CDR2 YFSETQ. The chain's CDR3 is CASSFGLRETQYF. For the CDR3, the DNA is TGCGCCAGCAGCTTTGGGTTGCGGGAGACCCAGTACTTC.

The sample holds a few counts of this clonotype. The gene calls are TRBV28 and TRBJ2-7; the D is unclear. Trimming removed 4 bases from V and 3 bases from J, with 10 bases in between. This CDR3 is 13 amino acids long. Per the germline V gene, CDR1 is MDHEN and CDR2 is SYDVKM. DNA of the CDR3: TGTGCCAGCAGTTGGCAGAGCCTCTACGAGCAGTACTTC. This encodes CASSWQSLYEQYF.

There are many counts of this clonotype. The chain has TRBV11-2 and TRBJ2-1; no clear D. Germline assignment: CDR1 SGHAT and CDR2 FQNNGV. Trimming shortened V by 5 bases and J by 8 bases, and 13 bases separated the two germline ends. This CDR3 has 13 amino acids. The CDR3: CASSLSRAYEQFF. In DNA, the CDR3 is TGTGCCAGCAGCCTGTCGAGAGCTTATGAGCAGTTCTTC.

The V and J genes are TRBV27 and TRBJ1-2; 9 bases are shared with TRBD1. The CDR3 runs to 13 residues. Germline V gene lookup returns CDR1 MNHEY and CDR2 SMNVEV (reference sequence). Unmatched junction bases numbered 4, after V lost 5 bases and J lost 6 bases. CDR3 bases: TGTGCCAGCAGTGGGACAGGGCGGAATGGCTACACCTTC. This codes for CASSGTGRNGYTF.

This clonotype was recorded many times. V and J are TRBV9 and TRBJ1-2, with a tentative D call TRBD1 (6 bases). The CDR3 covers 13 residues. Per germline, CDR1 SGDLS and CDR2 YYNGEE. Trimming cost V 4 bases and J 5 bases, with 12 bases left between them. The chain's CDR3 is CASSRGTQYGYTF. CDR3 DNA: TGTGCCAGCAGCCGCGGGACACAGTATGGCTACACCTTC.

This chain joins TRBV9 and TRBJ1-2; D call uncertain. V dropped 0 bases and J dropped 6 bases, with 15 bases sitting between them. Germline values: CDR1 SGDLS, CDR2 YYNGEE. The CDR3 runs to 15 residues. The CDR3 DNA is TGTGCCAGCAGCGTAGCACCGACACCCTCTGATGGCTACACCTTC. Translating it yields CASSVAPTPSDGYTF.

This clonotype was counted at least ten times. The chain links TRBV18 to TRBJ1-2, with D possibly matching TRBD1 (6 bases). Trimming left V 1 base short and J 8 bases short, with 11 bases between. There are 13 residues in the CDR3. Germline CDR1 is KGHSH and CDR2 is LQKENI. CDR3 sequence (DNA): TGTGCCAGCTCACCACTTGAGACAGGCGGCTACACCTTC. Translation gives CASSPLETGGYTF.

The chain links TRBV2 to TRBJ2-2; TRBD1 agrees at 8 bases. Unmatched junction bases numbered 6, after V lost 0 bases and J lost 6 bases. Germline assignment: CDR1 SNHLY and CDR2 FYNNEI. The CDR3 contains 16 residues. The CDR3 is CASSEARQGKAGELFF. The CDR3 DNA is TGTGCCAGCAGTGAAGCGAGACAGGGGAAGGCCGGGGAGCTGTTTTTT.

This clonotype was found a few times. It may be a read error: a sequence one base away is much more abundant. CDR3 coding DNA: TGCAGTGCCAGGGACTGGGAACACTACAATGAGCAGTTCTTC. Translating it yields CSARDWEHYNEQFF. J is TRBJ2-1 and V is TRBV20-1, with D perhaps TRBD2 (6 bases). Trimming stripped 6 bases from V and 3 bases from J, with 15 bases between. The CDR3 runs to 14 residues. Germline-derived CDR1 and CDR2 are DFQATT and SNEGSKA (reference sequence).

This clonotype was counted at least ten times. J is TRBJ2-1 and V is TRBV18; D gene uncertain. With 1 base removed from V and 9 bases from J, the gap between germline ends came to 10 bases. CDR3 length: 13 amino acids. Germline CDR1 KGHSH, CDR2 LQKENI. The CDR3 nucleotides are TGTGCCAGCTCACCACTCGACTCGGGTGAGCAGTTCTTC. Its translation: CASSPLDSGEQFF.

This clonotype was seen ten or more times. The chain joins TRBV3-1 to TRBJ2-1; 8 bases agree with TRBD2. Germline trimming cut 0 bases from V and 9 bases from J; bases unmatched to any gene: 7. There are 15 residues in the CDR3. CDR1 is LGHDT and CDR2 is YNNKEL in the germline V gene (reference sequence). CDR3 nucleotides: TGTGCCAGCAGCCAAGAGGGAGCGGGAGATACTGAGCAGTTCTTC. Translated: CASSQEGAGDTEQFF.

This clonotype turned up a few times. V usage is TRBV20-1 and J usage is TRBJ1-6; D is unclear. This CDR3 has 14 amino acids. V shed 6 bases and J shed 5 bases, with 14 bases lying between them. The V gene's germline CDR1 is DFQATT and CDR2 SNEGSKA (reference sequence). The CDR3 bases are TGCAGTGCCTCCGGGATCAGAGATAATTCACCCCTCCACTTT. This encodes CSASGIRDNSPLHF.

This clonotype has a handful of counts. V and J are TRBV20-1 and TRBJ2-3, with 10 bases fitting TRBD2. The germline V gene has CDR1 DFQATT and CDR2 SNEGSKA (reference sequence). This CDR3 comprises 16 residues. Germline trimming cut 3 bases from V and 3 bases from J; bases unmatched to any gene: 9. The CDR3 spells CSASDGSGRGTDTQYF. In DNA, the CDR3 is TGCAGTGCTAGCGATGGGAGCGGGAGGGGGACAGATACGCAGTATTTT.

Many counts were recorded for this clonotype. The CDR3 protein is CSAQVGAKNTGELFF. CDR3 bases: TGCAGTGCACAAGTGGGGGCCAAGAACACCGGGGAGCTGTTTTTT. The genes are TRBV20-1 and TRBJ2-2; possibly TRBD1 for D (6 bases). Germline V gene sequence: CDR1 DFQATT, CDR2 SNEGSKA (reference sequence). The germline V and J ends were trimmed by 6 bases and 1 base, with 15 bases remaining between them. This CDR3 has 15 residues.

This clonotype was observed many times. J is TRBJ1-2 and V is TRBV2; possible D gene TRBD1, 5 bases. Trimming pared 6 bases from V and 4 bases from J, leaving 18 bases between. CDR3 length equals 15 residues. CDR1 and CDR2 (germline): SNHLY, FYNNEI. CDR3 nucleotide sequence: TGTGCCAGCAGACCAAGGGCGGGACTCTCCTATGGCTACACCTTC. Its protein is CASRPRAGLSYGYTF.

This rearrangement joins TRBV5-8 to TRBJ2-5; possible D gene TRBD2, 6 bases. V shed 5 bases and J shed 5 bases, with 22 bases lying between them. In germline, CDR1 is SGHTS, CDR2 YDEGEE. The CDR3 covers 16 residues. The CDR3: CASSPGGQHYRETQYF. In nucleotides, the CDR3 is TGTGCCAGCAGTCCCGGGGGTCAGCATTATCGGGAGACCCAGTACTTC. The full variable domain, with the rest looked up from reference TRBV5-8 and TRBJ2-5, is EAGVTQSPTHLIKTRGQQATLRCSPISGHTSVYWYQQALGLGLQFLLWYDEGEERNRGNFPPRFSGRQFPNYSSELNVNALELEDSALYLCASSPGGQHYRETQYFGPGTRLLVL.

This chain connects TRBV5-1 to TRBJ2-6; D is perhaps TRBD1 (5 bases). This CDR3 contains 15 residues. Trimming cost V 2 bases and J 4 bases, with 10 bases left between them. Per germline, CDR1 SGHRS and CDR2 YFSETQ. The CDR3 bases are TGCGCCAGCAGCTTTGCTGGGGCCGGGGCCAACGTCCTGACTTTC. It is translated as CASSFAGAGANVLTF.

This clonotype was seen at least ten times. CDR3: CASSYSWTVQNTEAFF. The CDR3, as DNA: TGTGCCAGCAGTTACTCTTGGACAGTTCAGAACACTGAAGCTTTCTTT. The chain combines TRBV6-6 with TRBJ1-1; tentatively, D is TRBD1 (6 bases). The germline V gene encodes CDR1 MNHNY and CDR2 SVGAGI (reference sequence). The CDR3 consists of 16 residues. With 0 bases removed from V and 1 base from J, the gap between germline ends came to 12 bases.

This clonotype was detected many times. The chain recombines TRBV2 with TRBJ1-1; tentative D call: TRBD1 (5 bases). CDR3 length equals 14 residues. Germline V gene lookup returns CDR1 SNHLY and CDR2 FYNNEI. The V end was cut by 3 bases, the J end by 6 bases, with 14 bases between. Written as DNA, the CDR3 is TGTGCCAGCAGTGATAAGGGGTTTATCGCTGAAGCTTTCTTT. This codes for CASSDKGFIAEAFF.

The chain carries TRBV20-1 and TRBJ2-5, with D hard to call. The germline V gene encodes CDR1 DFQATT and CDR2 SNEGSKA (reference sequence). This CDR3 region has 15 residues. V lost 4 bases, J lost 3 bases, and 18 bases lay in between. The CDR3 spells CSATGGRYVEETQYF. CDR3 DNA: TGCAGTGCTACGGGCGGCCGGTACGTCGAAGAGACCCAGTACTTC.

The chain uses TRBV6-2 or TRBV6-3 and TRBJ2-2, with TRBD2 matching 12 bases. Unmatched junction bases numbered 4, after V lost 2 bases and J lost 0 bases. Germline CDR1 MNHEY, CDR2 SVGEGT. The CDR3 has 18 amino acids. The CDR3 sequence: CASSYSTSGGSNTGELFF. As DNA, the CDR3 is TGTGCCAGCAGTTACAGCACTAGCGGGGGGTCGAACACCGGGGAGCTGTTTTTT.

This clonotype was recorded many times. The J gene is TRBJ2-1, the V gene TRBV5-1; 9 nucleotides align to TRBD2. Germline assignment: CDR1 SGHRS and CDR2 YFSETQ. The CDR3 runs 14 residues. Trimming at V came to 3 bases and at J to 9 bases, leaving 7 bases not matched to a gene. The CDR3 region has the DNA TGCGCCAGCAGCTCTAGGACTAGCGAGGGTGAGCAGTTCTTC. Translated, it gives CASSSRTSEGEQFF.